Below are 20 T cell receptor beta chains sequenced from a single sample in a study of blood T cell repertoires in COVID-19. Repertoires were generated with immunoSEQ multiplex PCR, while TCRdb's copy carries only in-frame clones and drops some. The table lists tens of thousands of clones, about 80% of them singletons, with about 30% in the top ten. Sequenced sample: peripheral blood. The source of these receptors is a man in his 70s with acute or convalescent COVID-19.

The chain carries TRBV7-2 and TRBJ2-1; no clear D. Trimming shortened V by 1 base and J by 2 bases, and 3 bases separated the two germline ends. The CDR3 spans 13 residues. The germline CDR1 and CDR2 sequences are SGHTA and FQGNSA. The CDR3 loop is CASSLGTYNEQFF. CDR3 nucleotide sequence: TGTGCCAGCAGCTTAGGTACCTACAATGAGCAGTTCTTC.

The chain links TRBV7-3 to TRBJ2-7; D ambiguous. CDR1 is SGHTA, CDR2 FQGTGA, per germline. V lost 5 bases to trimming and J lost 7 bases, with 15 bases between them. CDR3 length: 13 residues. The chain's CDR3 is CASSQGIAEEQYF. The CDR3 DNA reads as TGTGCCAGCAGCCAAGGTATAGCCGAGGAGCAGTACTTC.

The chain joins TRBV14 to TRBJ2-7; 15 positions match TRBD2. Germline values: CDR1 SGHDN, CDR2 FVKESK. Trimming took 4 bases from V and 0 from J; bases not matched to a gene: 7. The CDR3 has 18 amino acids. The CDR3 DNA follows: TGTGCCAGCAGCCCTGGGACTAGCGGGAGGCCTATCTCCTACGAGCAGTACTTC. Translating it yields CASSPGTSGRPISYEQYF.

This clone was detected once. The V call is TRBV19, the J call TRBJ1-2, with D perhaps matching TRBD1 (6 bases). In germline, CDR1 is LNHDA, CDR2 SQIVND (reference sequence). Trimming removed 6 bases from V and 4 bases from J, with 21 bases in between. The CDR3 is 16 amino acids. This CDR3 is CASSFNPGGSGYGYTF. DNA for the CDR3: TGTGCCAGTAGCTTTAATCCGGGGGGCAGTGGCTATGGCTACACCTTC.

V and J are TRBV5-4 and TRBJ2-7; 7 nucleotides agree with TRBD1. The CDR3 runs to 15 residues. After removal of 3 bases from V and 0 bases from J, the junction contained 6 bases not matched to a gene. Germline V gives CDR1 SGHNT, CDR2 YYREEE (reference sequence). CDR3 DNA: TGTGCCAGCAGCTATGGACAGGCGAGCTCCTACGAGCAGTACTTC. Amino acids: CASSYGQASSYEQYF.

The chain uses TRBV11-1 and TRBJ2-7, with D tentatively TRBD2 (6 bases). V dropped 0 bases and J dropped 4 bases, with 13 bases sitting between them. Germline loops: CDR1 SGHAT, CDR2 FQDESV (reference sequence). The CDR3 length is 15 residues. CDR3 sequence: CASSLAMEGSYEQYF. Here the CDR3 DNA reads TGTGCCAGCAGCTTAGCAATGGAGGGGAGTTACGAGCAGTACTTC.

The chain has TRBV19 and TRBJ1-6; D remains ambiguous. The V gene's germline CDR1 is LNHDA and CDR2 SQIVND (reference sequence). V was clipped by 7 bases and J by 9 bases, with 13 bases between them. This CDR3 has 13 residues. The CDR3 DNA reads as TGTGCCAGTAACGGGATTCTGGGTTCACCCCTCCACTTT. Its translation is CASNGILGSPLHF.

This chain connects TRBV19 to TRBJ2-7; the match to TRBD2 covers 10 bases. Per the germline V gene, CDR1 is LNHDA and CDR2 is SQIVND (reference sequence). V lost 6 bases and J lost 2; bases outside the gene matches: 1. This CDR3 region has 13 residues. CDR3 nucleotides: TGTGCCAGTAGAACTAGCGGGACCTACGAGCAGTACTTC. Its protein is CASRTSGTYEQYF.

This chain connects TRBV11-2 to TRBJ2-2; D remains ambiguous. V was clipped by 1 base and J by 4 bases, with 7 bases between them. Per germline, CDR1 SGHAT and CDR2 FQNNGV. The CDR3 extends over 14 amino acids. CDR3 DNA: TGTGCCAGCAGCTTAGTCGTTATCACCGGGGAGCTGTTTTTT. Its translation: CASSLVVITGELFF.

The chain recombines TRBV5-1 with TRBJ1-1, with 9 bases identical to TRBD1. CDR3 length equals 15 residues. The V gene end was trimmed by 3 bases and the J gene end by 5 bases; junction bases not matched to a gene: 8. Germline V CDR1 and CDR2: SGHRS, YFSETQ. CDR3 region: CASSSTYRGHTEAFF. CDR3 sequence (DNA): TGCGCCAGCAGCTCCACCTACAGGGGGCATACTGAAGCTTTCTTT. Full variable domain (rest looked up from reference TRBV5-1 and TRBJ1-1): KAGVTQTPRYLIKTRGQQVTLSCSPISGHRSVSWYQQTPGQGLQFLFEYFSETQRNKGNFPGRFSGRQFSNSRSEMNVSTLELGDSALYLCASSSTYRGHTEAFFGQGTRLTVV.

The chain is built from TRBV28 and TRBJ2-7; D may be TRBD2 (6 bases). There are 15 residues in the CDR3. CDR1 is MDHEN, CDR2 SYDVKM, per germline. The V end lost 6 bases, the J end lost 2 bases, and 17 bases lay between the germline ends. The DNA of the CDR3 is TGTGCCAGCAGCACGAGCGGGCCGCCCACCTACGAGCAGTACTTC. It translates to CASSTSGPPTYEQYF.

The V gene is TRBV28, the J gene TRBJ2-7; D is possibly TRBD1 (6 bases). Looked up from germline, CDR1 is MDHEN and CDR2 is SYDVKM. Trimming left V 4 bases short and J 4 bases short, with 20 bases between. CDR3 length: 16 amino acids. The CDR3 here is CASSSFRGLELYEQYF. The CDR3 DNA follows: TGTGCCAGCAGTTCCTTCAGGGGTCTTGAGCTGTACGAGCAGTACTTC.

This chain links TRBV2 with TRBJ1-4; no clear D. The CDR3 sequence is 14 residues long. Between the trimmed V and J ends, which lost 3 bases and 12 bases, there was a span of 17 bases. Germline-derived CDR1 and CDR2 are SNHLY and FYNNEI. The CDR3 sequence is CASSEQKIREELFF. CDR3 nucleotide sequence: TGTGCCAGCAGTGAGCAGAAAATCCGGGAGGAACTGTTTTTT.

The J gene is TRBJ2-2, the V gene TRBV4-2; 10 nucleotides line up with TRBD2. V shed 4 bases, J shed 6 bases, and the junction held 11 bases outside the gene matches. The CDR3 runs to 17 residues. Germline CDR1 is LGHNA and CDR2 is YNFKEQ. Here the CDR3 DNA reads TGTGCCAGCAGCCGGCCTCAAGCGGGAGGGCCCCCCGGGGAGCTGTTTTTT. This encodes CASSRPQAGGPPGELFF.

This clone was detected a few times. The chain recombines TRBV6-6 with TRBJ1-6; TRBD1 agrees at 7 bases. After removal of 6 bases from V and 16 bases from J, the junction contained 9 bases not matched to a gene. CDR1 and CDR2 from the germline V gene are MNHNY and SVGAGI (reference sequence). This CDR3 spans 12 amino acids. CDR3: CASSTHPDRLHF. The CDR3 nucleotides are TGTGCCAGCAGCACCCACCCGGACAGGCTCCACTTT.

The CDR3 coding sequence is TGTGCCTGGAGTGGATGGCAGGAAGGCTATGGCTACACCTTC. Amino acid sequence: CAWSGWQEGYGYTF. The rearrangement uses TRBV30 and TRBJ1-2; no clear D gene. Looked up from germline, CDR1 is GTSNPN and CDR2 is SVGIG (reference sequence). V was cut by 1 base and J by 4 bases, with 13 bases left in between. The CDR3 spans 14 residues.

The chain joins TRBV19 to TRBJ2-3, with D perhaps matching TRBD1 (5 bases). The V end lost 6 bases, the J end lost 3 bases, and 10 bases lay between the germline ends. The germline V gene has CDR1 LNHDA and CDR2 SQIVND (reference sequence). This CDR3 is 13 amino acids long. The CDR3 region is CASSLPGTDTQYF. The CDR3 DNA reads TGTGCCAGTAGCCTGCCAGGGACAGATACGCAGTATTTT.

The chain combines TRBV7-9 with TRBJ2-2; TRBD1 matches 8 bases. Germline CDR1 and CDR2: SEHNR and FQNEAQ (reference sequence). The CDR3 is made up of 14 amino acids. The junction had 1 base not matched to a gene; V was cut back by 1 base and J by 6 bases. CDR3 bases: TGTGCCAGCAGCTTAGGACAGGGGTCCGGGGAGCTGTTTTTT. This codes for CASSLGQGSGELFF.

This CDR3 reads CASSLATRGVDYEQYF. For the CDR3, the DNA is TGCGCCAGCAGCTTGGCAACCCGGGGGGTAGACTACGAGCAGTACTTC. This chain uses TRBV5-1 with TRBJ2-7; 7 bases match TRBD2. After removal of 0 bases from V and 3 bases from J, the junction contained 9 bases not matched to a gene. Germline V CDR1 and CDR2: SGHRS, YFSETQ. The CDR3 length is 16 residues.

The J gene is TRBJ1-1, the V gene TRBV9; no clear D gene. Germline V gene data show CDR1 as SGDLS and CDR2 as YYNGEE. The CDR3 has 13 amino acids. V lost 5 bases, J lost 1 base, and 9 bases lay in between. CDR3 protein: CASSLDKNTEAFF. CDR3 DNA: TGTGCCAGCAGTCTCGACAAGAACACTGAAGCTTTCTTT.